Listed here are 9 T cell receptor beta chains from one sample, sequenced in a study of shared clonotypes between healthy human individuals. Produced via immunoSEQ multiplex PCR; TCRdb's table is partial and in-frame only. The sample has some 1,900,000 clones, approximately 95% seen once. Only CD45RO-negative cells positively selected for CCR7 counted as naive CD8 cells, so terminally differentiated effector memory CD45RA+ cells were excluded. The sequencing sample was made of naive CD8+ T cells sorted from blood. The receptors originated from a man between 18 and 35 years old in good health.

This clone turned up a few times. The CDR3 region has the DNA TGCGCCAGCAGCCAAGTAATAGGGGTTGGTACTGAAGCTTTCTTT. Residues: CASSQVIGVGTEAFF. The chain couples TRBV4-1 to TRBJ1-1, with D possibly TRBD1 on 5 matching bases. Germline V CDR1 and CDR2: MGHRA, YSYEKL. The CDR3 consists of 15 residues. V was pared by 1 base and J by 5 bases, with 14 bases between.

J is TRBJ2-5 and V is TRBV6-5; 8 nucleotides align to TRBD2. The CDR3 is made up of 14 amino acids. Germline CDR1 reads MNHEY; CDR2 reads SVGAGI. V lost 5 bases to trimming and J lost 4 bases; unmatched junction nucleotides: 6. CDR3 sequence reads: CASSHGLARETQYF. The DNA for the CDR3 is TGTGCCAGCAGTCATGGACTAGCCCGAGAGACCCAGTACTTC.

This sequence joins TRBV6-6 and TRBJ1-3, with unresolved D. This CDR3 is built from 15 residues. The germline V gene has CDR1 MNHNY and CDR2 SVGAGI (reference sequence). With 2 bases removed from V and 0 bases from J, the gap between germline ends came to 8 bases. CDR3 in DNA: TGTGCCAGCAGTTACACGGAAGACTCTGGAAACACCATATATTTT. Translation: CASSYTEDSGNTIYF.

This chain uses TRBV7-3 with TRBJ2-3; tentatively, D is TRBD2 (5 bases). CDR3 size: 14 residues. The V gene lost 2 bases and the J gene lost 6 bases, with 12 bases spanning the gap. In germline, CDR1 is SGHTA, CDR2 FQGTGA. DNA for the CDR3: TGTGCCAGCAGCTTAGCTCCCGAGGGTGATACGCAGTATTTT. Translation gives CASSLAPEGDTQYF.

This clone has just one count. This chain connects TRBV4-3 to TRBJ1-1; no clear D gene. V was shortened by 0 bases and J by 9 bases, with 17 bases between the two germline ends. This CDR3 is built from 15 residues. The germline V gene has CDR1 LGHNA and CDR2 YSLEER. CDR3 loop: CASSQDSGSPPQAFF. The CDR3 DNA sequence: TGCGCCAGCAGCCAAGATAGCGGCAGTCCTCCGCAAGCTTTCTTT.

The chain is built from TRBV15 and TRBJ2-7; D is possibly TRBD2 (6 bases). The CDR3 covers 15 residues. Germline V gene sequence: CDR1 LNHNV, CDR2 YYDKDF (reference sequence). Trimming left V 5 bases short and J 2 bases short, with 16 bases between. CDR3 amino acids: CATSPRLEGTYEQYF. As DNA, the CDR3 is TGTGCCACCAGCCCACGACTGGAGGGGACCTACGAGCAGTACTTC.

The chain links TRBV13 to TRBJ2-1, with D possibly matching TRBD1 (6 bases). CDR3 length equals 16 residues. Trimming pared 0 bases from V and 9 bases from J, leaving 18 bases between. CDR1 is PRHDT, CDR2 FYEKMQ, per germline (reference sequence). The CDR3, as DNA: TGTGCCAGCAGCTTAGGTAGGGGGACCCTCTACTCTGAGCAGTTCTTC. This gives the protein CASSLGRGTLYSEQFF.

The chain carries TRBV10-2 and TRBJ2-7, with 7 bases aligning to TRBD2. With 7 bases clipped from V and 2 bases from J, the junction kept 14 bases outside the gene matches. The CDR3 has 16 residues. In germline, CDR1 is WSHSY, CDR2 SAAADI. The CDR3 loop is CASMGGSTREPYEQYF. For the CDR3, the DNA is TGCGCCAGCATGGGAGGGTCCACAAGGGAGCCCTACGAGCAGTACTTC.

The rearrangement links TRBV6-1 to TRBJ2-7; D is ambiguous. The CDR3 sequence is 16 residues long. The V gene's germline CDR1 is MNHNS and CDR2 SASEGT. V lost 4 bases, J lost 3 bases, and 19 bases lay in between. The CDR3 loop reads CASSAAGIDWDYEQYF. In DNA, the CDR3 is TGTGCCAGCAGTGCCGCTGGGATAGATTGGGACTACGAGCAGTACTTC.